This TCR beta chain was captured by sequencing in a study of blood T cell repertoires in COVID-19. On the study more broadly: Collection of acute and convalescent COVID-19 samples took place in the United States, Italy and Spain.

The assay was immunoSEQ multiplex PCR, and TCRdb's table has in-frame clones only and misses some. Altogether approximately 280,000 clones are present, approximately 90% being singletons, with the ten largest covering 6.5% to 8%. The sample comprised peripheral blood. The receptor was isolated from a young woman with COVID-19, enrolled during active disease.

The CDR3 coding sequence is TGTGCCAGCAGTTCCCTCGGGGCAGGGGGGCACGAGCAGTACTTC. Its protein product is CASSSLGAGGHEQYF. The chain has TRBV27 and TRBJ2-7; D perhaps matches TRBD1 (7 bases). This CDR3 contains 15 residues. The V gene's germline CDR1 is MNHEY and CDR2 SMNVEV (reference sequence). Trimming left V 4 bases short and J 5 bases short, with 18 bases between.